The 11 T cell receptor beta chains in this list originate from one sample, sequenced in a study of cytomegalovirus exposure and HLA in healthy donors (dated by TCRdb to 2016 to 2017). The method behind the library was the immunoSEQ multiplex PCR assay. TCRdb took this table from immuneACCESS and kept in-frame rearrangements with V and J called. Such tables lack part of the clones; where checked against another copy, unresolved V genes explain under half of the gap, and the rest is unexplained. This sample gives under 200,000 clones in total; around 84% of them show up just once. The top ten constitute roughly 7% of the sample. The sample was PBMCs. These receptors were collected from a young man in good health and CMV-seropositive.

The gene calls are TRBV27 and TRBJ1-2; 7 bases agree with TRBD1. The CDR3 extends over 13 amino acids. Germline CDR1 is MNHEY and CDR2 is SMNVEV (reference sequence). The J segment lost 8 bases and the V segment lost 6 bases, leaving 9 bases of the junction unmatched. The CDR3 is CASSARGPRGYTF. DNA for the CDR3: TGTGCCAGCAGCGCAAGGGGGCCTCGGGGCTACACCTTC.

The chain uses TRBV5-4 and TRBJ2-7; 7 nucleotides align to TRBD2. This CDR3 comprises 15 residues. Germline CDR1 and CDR2: SGHNT and YYREEE (reference sequence). J gave up 3 bases and V 4 bases, and 10 bases lay outside the gene matches. DNA for the CDR3: TGTGCCAGCAGCCTCTCCCTAGGCGGGAGCTACGAGCAGTACTTC. Its translation is CASSLSLGGSYEQYF.

This clone was found a few times. The J gene is TRBJ2-1, the V gene TRBV7-9; the D gene is possibly TRBD1 (5 bases). Germline V CDR1 and CDR2: SEHNR, FQNEAQ (reference sequence). CDR3 length: 15 residues. Trimming took 6 bases from V and 5 from J, leaving 17 bases between them. The chain's CDR3 is CASSYRSGKNNEQFF. The CDR3 DNA sequence: TGTGCCAGCAGTTACAGGTCAGGGAAGAACAATGAGCAGTTCTTC. The variable domain in full, with the rest retrieved from reference TRBV7-9 and TRBJ2-1, is DTGVSQNPRHKITKRGQNVTFRCDPISEHNRLYWYRQTLGQGPEFLTYFQNEAQLEKSRLLSDRFSAERPKGSFSTLEIQRTEQGDSAMYLCASSYRSGKNNEQFFGPGTRLTVL.

The chain is built from TRBV6-6 and TRBJ1-1; D is undetermined. The V end was cut by 1 base, the J end by 1 base, with 10 bases between. CDR3 length equals 15 residues. CDR1 and CDR2 (germline): MNHNY, SVGAGI (reference sequence). The chain's CDR3 is CASSYLGPTNTEAFF. The CDR3 DNA follows: TGTGCCAGCAGTTACTTGGGCCCGACGAACACTGAAGCTTTCTTT.

The chain links TRBV7-3 to TRBJ2-1, with TRBD2 as a possible D gene (5 bases). V shed 2 bases and J shed 7 bases, with 9 bases lying between them. This CDR3 comprises 13 residues. Germline V gene data show CDR1 as SGHTA and CDR2 as FQGTGA. The CDR3 protein is CASSLGLENEQFF. The CDR3 coding sequence is TGTGCCAGCAGCTTAGGACTGGAAAATGAGCAGTTCTTC. Complete variable domain (other parts from reference TRBV7-3 and TRBJ2-1): GAGVSQTPSNKVTEKGKYVELRCDPISGHTALYWYRQSLGQGPEFLIYFQGTGAADDSGLPNDRFFAVRPEGSVSTLKIQRTERGDSAVYLCASSLGLENEQFFGPGTRLTVL.

J is TRBJ2-5 and V is TRBV7-8; no clear D gene. This CDR3 has 14 amino acids. V was cut by 5 bases and J by 1 base, with 11 bases left in between. Germline values: CDR1 SGHVS, CDR2 FQNEAQ. The chain's CDR3 is CASSQVEFQETQYF. The CDR3 bases are TGTGCCAGCAGCCAAGTAGAGTTCCAAGAGACCCAGTACTTC.

This clone has a handful of counts. The chain uses TRBV5-6 and TRBJ1-2, with D possibly being TRBD1 (6 bases). Trimming cost V 4 bases and J 4 bases, with 11 bases left between them. This CDR3 is 13 amino acids long. The V gene's germline CDR1 is SGHDT and CDR2 YYEEEE. The CDR3 reads CASSPDSVYGYTF. In DNA, the CDR3 is TGTGCCAGCAGCCCGGACAGCGTCTATGGCTACACCTTC.

This chain links TRBV6-6 with TRBJ2-3; 9 nucleotides agree with TRBD1. After removal of 6 bases from V and 5 bases from J, the junction contained 6 bases not matched to a gene. Per germline, CDR1 MNHNY and CDR2 SVGAGI (reference sequence). The CDR3 covers 14 residues. The CDR3 DNA follows: TGTGCCAGCAGCGTGGGACAGGGTTTAGATACGCAGTATTTT. Protein: CASSVGQGLDTQYF.

The J gene is TRBJ1-4, the V gene TRBV27, with 9 bases identical to TRBD1. The CDR3 consists of 12 residues. The V gene end was trimmed by 8 bases and the J gene end by 8 bases; junction bases not matched to a gene: 3. Germline V gives CDR1 MNHEY, CDR2 SMNVEV (reference sequence). CDR3 nucleotide sequence: TGTGCCAGCGGGACAGGGAGCGAAAAACTGTTTTTT. Amino acid sequence: CASGTGSEKLFF.

The chain recombines TRBV7-3 with TRBJ2-5; 7 bases fit TRBD2. Germline values: CDR1 SGHTA, CDR2 FQGTGA. The CDR3 runs 18 residues. The J segment lost 2 bases and the V segment lost 5 bases, leaving 17 bases of the junction unmatched. CDR3 region: CASSLTAFTGGGQETQYF. The CDR3 DNA sequence: TGTGCCAGCAGCCTCACAGCCTTTACGGGAGGAGGTCAAGAGACCCAGTACTTC.

The rearrangement uses TRBV4-3 and TRBJ2-5; D uncertain. V lost 0 bases and J 7 bases, leaving 15 bases between the germline ends. The germline V gene has CDR1 LGHNA and CDR2 YSLEER. This CDR3 contains 15 residues. CDR3 loop: CASSQDLARSATQYF. The CDR3 nucleotides are TGCGCCAGCAGCCAAGATTTGGCCAGGTCGGCGACCCAGTACTTC.